This passage covers 5 T cell receptor beta chains from one sample sequenced in a study of CD8 T cells in ankylosing spondylitis (dated by TCRdb to 2016 to 2017). The library was prepared using 5' RACE. TCRdb lists the instrument as Illumina HiSeq 2500. TCRdb cleaned the public reads at Q25 with fastp, built clones with MiXCR and kept in-frame beta chains. Duplicate CDR3 protein sequences are folded into a single record with the most common DNA and genes. Counted in this sample were a few hundred thousand distinct CDR3 sequences; approximately 11% of them appeared once. Less than 7.5% of the sample lies in the top ten. Sequencing was carried out using blood, either unsorted or a sorted T cell fraction (not recorded which). These receptor sequences come from a male donor with ankylosing spondylitis or in good health (not recorded which).

This clonotype was seen repeatedly, ten times or more. J is TRBJ1-5 and V is TRBV5-1, with unresolved D. V dropped 0 bases and J dropped 10 bases, with 14 bases sitting between them. The CDR3 sequence is 14 residues long. Germline lookup yields CDR1 SGHRS and CDR2 YFSETQ. The DNA of the CDR3 is TGCGCCAGCAGCTTGGACGGACGGAGGGCCCCCCAGCATTTT. This codes for CASSLDGRRAPQHF.

This clonotype was seen a few times. This chain connects TRBV5-1 to TRBJ2-5; D is ambiguous. The V end was cut by 0 bases, the J end by 3 bases, with 6 bases between. The CDR3 has 13 residues. Germline V gives CDR1 SGHRS, CDR2 YFSETQ. The CDR3 DNA is TGCGCCAGCAGCTTGGCCCCGAAAGAGACCCAGTACTTC. Encoded protein: CASSLAPKETQYF.

This chain uses TRBV5-6 with TRBJ2-3, with TRBD2 identical over 10 bases. The germline V gene encodes CDR1 SGHDT and CDR2 YYEEEE. The CDR3 is made up of 15 amino acids. V lost 4 bases to trimming and J lost 6 bases; unmatched junction nucleotides: 8. The CDR3 spells CASSAYSGRADTQYF. CDR3 DNA sequence: TGTGCCAGCAGCGCTTACAGCGGGAGGGCCGATACGCAGTATTTT.

This clonotype was seen many times. The CDR3 sequence is CASSVATGARGSYNEQFF. The CDR3 region has the DNA TGTGCCAGCAGCGTAGCGACAGGGGCGAGGGGCTCCTACAATGAGCAGTTCTTC. The chain employs TRBV9 and TRBJ2-1; 8 bases map to TRBD1. CDR1 and CDR2 (germline): SGDLS, YYNGEE. V lost 0 bases, J lost 0 bases, and 8 bases stayed unmatched. There are 18 residues in the CDR3.

This clonotype has a count of ten or more. The chain couples TRBV2 to TRBJ1-3, with D maybe TRBD1 (6 bases). In germline, CDR1 is SNHLY, CDR2 FYNNEI. There are 13 residues in the CDR3. CDR3 sequence: CAGSRGAENTIYF. The DNA for the CDR3 is TGTGCAGGCTCCCGGGGGGCTGAAAACACCATATATTTT.